This T cell receptor (beta chain) was identified during a study of blood T cell repertoires in COVID-19. V lost 5 bases and J 5 bases, leaving 22 bases between the germline ends. In germline, CDR1 is LGHDT, CDR2 YNNKEL (reference sequence). There are 16 residues in the CDR3. Clones were read by immunoSEQ multiplex PCR, and TCRdb kept only the in-frame ones, dropping some. The sample holds roughly 100,000 clones; around 93% are singletons and the top ten take around 1.8%. Input material: peripheral blood. The origin of this receptor is a human donor with active COVID-19. The donor label of this sample is uncertain. The rearrangement links TRBV3-1 (or the pseudogene TRBV3-2) to TRBJ2-7; D unclear. CDR3 sequence reads: CASSFESPISLDEQYF. The CDR3, as DNA: TGTGCCAGCAGCTTTGAAAGTCCCATTTCGTTAGACGAGCAGTACTTC.